These 19 T cell receptor beta chains came from one sample sequenced in a study of cytomegalovirus exposure and HLA in healthy donors. It was with 60 Vbeta and 13 Jbeta primers that the PCR ran. Clones were sequenced by immunoSEQ multiplex PCR, and TCRdb holds only the in-frame ones, with some missing. The repertoire holds approximately 150,000 clones, around 77% seen once, with 1% in the top ten. Material for sequencing was PBMCs. These receptors came from a woman aged 40 to 55 in good health and CMV-seronegative.

The chain links TRBV30 to TRBJ1-1, with TRBD1 identical over 9 bases. The CDR3 totals 18 residues. The germline V gene encodes CDR1 GTSNPN and CDR2 SVGIG (reference sequence). V trimming: 0 bases; J trimming: 6 bases; junction bases outside the gene matches: 17. CDR3 in DNA: TGTGCCTGGAGTGTACGGGAATGGGGGGGACAGGGTAACTCTGAAGCTTTCTTT. Translating gives CAWSVREWGGQGNSEAFF.

The chain recombines TRBV11-2 with TRBJ2-3; 13 nucleotides match TRBD2. The CDR3 is made up of 18 amino acids. The junction had 11 bases not matched to a gene; V was cut back by 8 bases and J by 0 bases. The V gene's germline CDR1 is SGHAT and CDR2 FQNNGV. CDR3 sequence: CASSLWGTSGASTDTQYF. The DNA for the CDR3 is TGTGCCAGCTCCCTTTGGGGGACTAGCGGGGCTAGCACAGATACGCAGTATTTT.

The rearrangement links TRBV7-3 to TRBJ2-2, with D perhaps TRBD2 (6 bases). Germline CDR1 and CDR2: SGHTA and FQGTGA. CDR3 size: 13 residues. V was pared by 2 bases and J by 7 bases, with 8 bases between. Here the CDR3 DNA reads TGTGCCAGCAGCTTAGGGCGGGACGGGGAGCTGTTTTTT. Residues: CASSLGRDGELFF.

J is TRBJ2-3 and V is TRBV30; D gene unclear. In germline, CDR1 is GTSNPN, CDR2 SVGIG (reference sequence). This CDR3 is 11 amino acids long. V was clipped by 5 bases and J by 1 base, with 4 bases between them. The CDR3 DNA reads as TGTGCCTGGTCCGGCACAGATACGCAGTATTTT. Protein: CAWSGTDTQYF.

The count of this clone is one. The V call is TRBV7-9, the J call TRBJ1-1, with 8 bases lining up with TRBD1. The CDR3 sequence is 15 residues long. Germline trimming cut 5 bases from V and 1 base from J; bases unmatched to any gene: 6. Germline V lookup: CDR1 SEHNR, CDR2 FQNEAQ (reference sequence). This chain's CDR3 is CASSLSTGANTEAFF. The CDR3 DNA reads TGTGCCAGCAGCCTCTCGACAGGGGCGAACACTGAAGCTTTCTTT.

The chain links TRBV18 to TRBJ2-1, with 10 bases fitting TRBD1. This CDR3 has 16 amino acids. Looked up from germline, CDR1 is KGHSH and CDR2 is LQKENI. Germline trimming cut 2 bases from V and 6 bases from J; bases unmatched to any gene: 7. The CDR3 loop is CASSPFKGQGSNEQFF. CDR3 nucleotide sequence: TGTGCCAGCTCACCATTTAAGGGACAGGGGTCCAATGAGCAGTTCTTC. Variable domain in full (rest from reference TRBV18 and TRBJ2-1): NAGVMQNPRHLVRRRGQEARLRCSPMKGHSHVYWYRQLPEEGLKFMVYLQKENIIDESGMPKERFSAEFPKEGPSILRIQQVVRGDSAAYFCASSPFKGQGSNEQFFGPGTRLTVL.

V usage is TRBV30 and J usage is TRBJ1-3, with 7 bases that match TRBD1. Unmatched junction bases numbered 5, after V lost 5 bases and J lost 4 bases. Germline V gene data show CDR1 as GTSNPN and CDR2 as SVGIG (reference sequence). CDR3 size: 13 residues. The CDR3 spells CAWATGLGNTIYF. The CDR3 nucleotides read TGTGCCTGGGCGACAGGGTTAGGAAACACCATATATTTT.

This chain uses TRBV7-8 with TRBJ2-7; D perhaps matches TRBD2 (6 bases). This CDR3 comprises 12 residues. V lost 6 bases and J 5 bases, leaving 11 bases between the germline ends. CDR1 is SGHVS, CDR2 FQNEAQ, per germline. The CDR3: CASSPRRDEQYF. The CDR3 nucleotides read TGTGCCAGCAGTCCCCGGAGGGACGAGCAGTACTTC.

This chain links TRBV5-4 with TRBJ1-2; D uncertain. The CDR3 loop spans 13 amino acids. Trimming shortened V by 1 base and J by 0 bases, and 4 bases separated the two germline ends. CDR1 is SGHNT, CDR2 YYREEE, per germline (reference sequence). The CDR3 region is CASSLSANYGYTF. The CDR3 nucleotides are TGTGCCAGCAGCTTGTCCGCTAACTATGGCTACACCTTC.

This clone occurred once. The chain couples TRBV7-2 to TRBJ2-3; the match to TRBD2 covers 7 bases. Germline CDR1 reads SGHTA; CDR2 reads FQGNSA. The V gene end was trimmed by 4 bases and the J gene end by 2 bases; junction bases not matched to a gene: 3. The CDR3 is made up of 14 amino acids. The CDR3 DNA is TGTGCCAGCAGCTCGGGACTATCCACAGATACGCAGTATTTT. Its translation: CASSSGLSTDTQYF.

This chain uses TRBV28 with TRBJ1-1, with TRBD1 matching 8 bases. Looked up from germline, CDR1 is MDHEN and CDR2 is SYDVKM. The junction had 3 bases not matched to a gene; V was cut back by 11 bases and J by 7 bases. The CDR3 totals 10 residues. In nucleotides, the CDR3 is TGTGCCGTAACAGGGGGTGAAGCTTTCTTT. As protein: CAVTGGEAFF.

The chain recombines TRBV19 with TRBJ1-3, with a possible D match to TRBD1 (6 bases). The CDR3 has 15 residues. The germline V gene has CDR1 LNHDA and CDR2 SQIVND (reference sequence). Trimming removed 5 bases from V and 0 bases from J, with 11 bases in between. CDR3 bases: TGTGCCAGTAGTGGCCGGGACAACTCTGGAAACACCATATATTTT. It specifies CASSGRDNSGNTIYF.

The CDR3 DNA is TGTGCCAGCAGCAAATGTTTGAGGGTAGTAGAGGCCAAAAACATTCAGTACTTC. Encoded protein: CASSKCLRVVEAKNIQYF. This chain connects TRBV21-1 to TRBJ2-4; the table names TRBD2, a call not compared with the DNA. TRBV21-1 represents a pseudogene. CDR3 length equals 18 residues.

CDR3 in amino acids: CASSLAPSGAQETQYF. DNA for the CDR3: TGCGCCAGCAGCTTGGCTCCTAGCGGGGCGCAAGAGACCCAGTACTTC. The chain links TRBV5-1 to TRBJ2-5, with 9 bases identical to TRBD2. This CDR3 is built from 16 residues. Germline trimming cut 0 bases from V and 2 bases from J; bases unmatched to any gene: 5. Germline loops: CDR1 SGHRS, CDR2 YFSETQ.

The chain employs TRBV30 and TRBJ1-4; D gene uncertain. CDR1 GTSNPN and CDR2 SVGIG come from the germline V gene (reference sequence). The CDR3 loop spans 13 amino acids. Trimming removed 8 bases from V and 4 bases from J, with 14 bases in between. The CDR3: CAAKGGDNEKLFF. The CDR3 region has the DNA TGTGCCGCCAAGGGAGGTGATAATGAAAAACTGTTTTTT.

The chain is built from TRBV5-1 and TRBJ2-7; weak D call: TRBD1 (6 bases). The germline V gene encodes CDR1 SGHRS and CDR2 YFSETQ. V shed 4 bases and J shed 0 bases, with 17 bases lying between them. The CDR3 covers 16 residues. This CDR3 reads CASSMSSGALSYEQYF. In DNA, the CDR3 is TGCGCCAGCAGCATGTCCTCAGGGGCCCTCTCCTACGAGCAGTACTTC.

This clone has more than one count but fewer than ten. The V call is TRBV6-1, the J call TRBJ2-5; D call uncertain. Germline V lookup: CDR1 MNHNS, CDR2 SASEGT. The V gene lost 2 bases and the J gene lost 7 bases, with 11 bases spanning the gap. The CDR3 length is 13 residues. In nucleotides, the CDR3 is TGTGCCAGCAGTGAACGGCTAGAAGGGACCCAGTACTTC. Its protein product is CASSERLEGTQYF.

The V call is TRBV19, the J call TRBJ1-1, with a possible D match to TRBD1 (5 bases). The ends were cut back, 5 bases at V and 0 bases at J, with 16 bases in the middle. The CDR3 runs 16 residues. Germline V gene lookup returns CDR1 LNHDA and CDR2 SQIVND (reference sequence). CDR3 sequence (DNA): TGTGCCAGTAGTCCCCAGGGCGGCGGGGTGAACACTGAAGCTTTCTTT. Translating it yields CASSPQGGGVNTEAFF.

J is TRBJ2-7 and V is TRBV30; TRBD2 might be the D (5 bases). CDR1 and CDR2 from the germline V gene are GTSNPN and SVGIG (reference sequence). The CDR3 contains 15 residues. V was trimmed by 2 bases and J by 4 bases, leaving 18 bases between them. The DNA of the CDR3 is TGTGCCTGGAGTCCACGGGCTAGCAGTGATTACGAGCAGTACTTC. This gives the protein CAWSPRASSDYEQYF.